Listed below are T cell receptor beta chains from one sample, sequenced in a study of blood T cell repertoires in COVID-19. TCRdb's copy holds only in-frame clones and misses some; the assay was immunoSEQ multiplex PCR. This sample has 120,000 or so clones; approximately 85% occur once, and the top ten carry 25% to 30%. Input material: peripheral blood. The source of these receptors is a woman older than 75 with acute or convalescent COVID-19. The CDR3 runs from the conserved cysteine through the conserved F or W. D genes are given only for firm matches. The size entry is marked missing in some rows and otherwise reads once, few, many or a size class.

>TRBV5-1|TRBJ2-3|once|TRBD2
CASSLGGLAGTTDTQYF
TGCGCCAGCAGCTTGGGAGGACTAGCGGGGACCACAGATACGCAGTATTTT
>TRBV29-1|TRBJ1-2|.|TRBD1
CSVVSGGVYGYTF
TGCAGCGTTGTCTCAGGGGGCGTTTATGGCTACACCTTC
>TRBV9|TRBJ1-3|.|TRBD1
CASSTPTGGGSGNTIYF
TGTGCCAGCAGCACCCCGACAGGGGGCGGCTCTGGAAACACCATATATTTT
>TRBV5-6|TRBJ1-5|once|TRBD1
CASSSGTGVTAQHF
TGTGCCAGCAGCTCCGGGACAGGGGTCACGGCCCAGCATTTT
>TRBV5-1|TRBJ2-5|.|.
CASRVRQLQETQYF
TGCGCCAGCAGGGTCAGACAGCTTCAAGAGACCCAGTACTTC
>TRBV29-1|TRBJ1-1|.|.
CSVLRATEAFF
TGCAGCGTTCTCAGGGCCACTGAAGCTTTCTTT
>TRBV24-1|TRBJ1-1|.|.
CATRQVPLANTEAFF
TGTGCCACCAGACAGGTGCCTTTGGCGAACACTGAAGCTTTCTTT
>TRBV28|TRBJ1-5|.|.
CASSLPGTGNNQPQHF
TGTGCCAGCAGTTTGCCCGGAACAGGGAACAATCAGCCCCAGCATTTT
>TRBV11-1|TRBJ1-2|few|.
CASSLLQGAGGYTF
TGTGCCAGCAGCTTACTCCAGGGTGCCGGCGGCTACACCTTC
>TRBV6-1|TRBJ1-1|.|TRBD1
CASSDQGGNTEAFF
TGTGCCAGCAGTGACCAGGGGGGGAACACTGAAGCTTTCTTT
>TRBV2|TRBJ2-1|.|TRBD2
CASSLTSGVEQFF
TGTGCCAGCAGTTTGACTAGCGGGGTAGAGCAGTTCTTC
>TRBV18|TRBJ2-5|.|TRBD1
CASSPRQGVETQYF
TGTGCCAGCTCACCTCGGCAGGGGGTCGAGACCCAGTACTTC
>TRBV2|TRBJ1-4|.|.
CASSRLGGTNEKLFF
TGTGCCAGCAGCCGTCTCGGGGGAACTAATGAAAAACTGTTTTTT
>TRBV28|TRBJ1-1|.|.
CASSGMVPGAGSAFF
TGTGCCAGCAGCGGGATGGTCCCGGGAGCGGGGAGCGCTTTCTTT
>TRBV29-1|TRBJ2-1|.|.
CSTLGLSTQFF
TGCAGCACCCTCGGGTTGTCCACACAGTTCTTC
>TRBV6-5|TRBJ2-7|.|.
CASSWGRTRVSEQYF
TGTGCCAGCAGTTGGGGGAGGACAAGGGTGAGCGAGCAGTACTTC
>TRBV3-1/TRBV3-2|TRBJ1-2|.|TRBD1
CASSQNVGTGNGYTF
TGTGCCAGCAGCCAGAACGTCGGGACAGGGAATGGCTACACCTTC
>TRBV21-1|TRBJ1-6|.|.
CASSTLRYAGQGDNSPLHF
TGTGCCAGCAGCACACTGCGGTACGCTGGACAGGGAGATAATTCACCCCTCCACTTT
>TRBV2|TRBJ1-2|few|.
CASTRDNEYGYTF
TGTGCCAGCACCCGGGACAATGAATATGGCTACACCTTC